This T cell receptor (beta chain) was sequenced in a study of blood T cell repertoires in COVID-19. On the study more broadly: Whether acute or convalescent, the COVID-19 samples came from the United States, Italy and Spain. Sample material is recorded as cDNA or gDNA derived from T cells, B-cell-depleted T cells, or PBMCs.

In germline, CDR1 is SGHKS, CDR2 YYEKEE (reference sequence). The CDR3 has 18 amino acids. V shed 4 bases and J 2 bases; nucleotides not matched to a gene: 17. Methods used by the authors: Reference gene primer amplification gave nucleated cell count estimates. The method was immunoSEQ multiplex PCR; TCRdb's version includes in-frame clones alone and lacks a portion of them. That table furnishes V, J and clone size, whereas the DNA furnished D and trimming. The repertoire holds roughly 49,000 clones, with 70% to 85% as singletons. The TCR was taken from a man in his fifties with active COVID-19. The gene calls are TRBV5-5 and TRBJ2-7; 8 nucleotides match TRBD2. The material sequenced was peripheral blood. Here the CDR3 DNA reads TGTGCCAGCAGCCTCGGCCCGGGGGGGGCAACTAGTCCCTACGAGCAGTACTTC. It codes for CASSLGPGGATSPYEQYF.